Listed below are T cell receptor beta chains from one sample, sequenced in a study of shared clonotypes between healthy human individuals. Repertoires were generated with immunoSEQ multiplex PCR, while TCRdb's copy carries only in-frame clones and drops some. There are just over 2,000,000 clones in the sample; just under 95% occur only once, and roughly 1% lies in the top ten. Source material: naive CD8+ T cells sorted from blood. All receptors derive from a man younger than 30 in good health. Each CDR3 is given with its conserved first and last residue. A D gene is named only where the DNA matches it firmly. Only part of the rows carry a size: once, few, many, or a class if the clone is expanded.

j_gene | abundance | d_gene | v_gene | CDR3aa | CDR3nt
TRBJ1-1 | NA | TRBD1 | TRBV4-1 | CASSQGGTAMNTEAFF | TGCGCCAGCAGCCAAGGTGGGACAGCAATGAACACTGAAGCTTTCTTT
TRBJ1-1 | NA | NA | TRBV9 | CASSVDPGLPMNTEAFF | TGTGCCAGCAGCGTAGACCCAGGGCTGCCCATGAACACTGAAGCTTTCTTT
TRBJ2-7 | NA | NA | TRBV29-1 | CSVGTGASYEQYF | TGCAGCGTTGGGACGGGAGCTTCCTACGAGCAGTACTTC
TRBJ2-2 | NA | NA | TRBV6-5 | CASSFGPPIGAGELFF | TGTGCCAGCAGTTTCGGGCCCCCAATCGGGGCCGGGGAGCTGTTTTTT
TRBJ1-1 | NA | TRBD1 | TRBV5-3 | CARSPRPGQVTTEAFF | TGTGCCAGAAGCCCGCGCCCTGGACAGGTTACCACTGAAGCTTTCTTT
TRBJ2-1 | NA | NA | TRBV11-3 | CASSLDWYNEQFF | TGTGCCAGCAGCTTAGACTGGTACAATGAGCAGTTCTTC
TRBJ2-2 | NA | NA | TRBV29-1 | CSARVSGELFF | TGCAGCGCCAGGGTTTCCGGGGAGCTGTTTTTT
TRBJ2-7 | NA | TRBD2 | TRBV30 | CASTSGSYEQYF | TGTGCCTCTACTAGCGGGTCCTACGAGCAGTACTTC
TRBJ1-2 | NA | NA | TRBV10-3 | CAISELLTDPGYTF | TGTGCCATCAGTGAGCTCTTGACAGACCCTGGCTACACCTTC
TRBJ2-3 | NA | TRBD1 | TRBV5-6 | CASSLGTGTGRTQYF | TGTGCCAGCAGCTTGGGGACAGGGACGGGGCGTACGCAGTATTTT
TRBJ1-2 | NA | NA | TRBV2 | CASSDQGLDYGYTF | TGTGCCAGCAGTGATCAGGGCTTGGACTATGGCTACACCTTC
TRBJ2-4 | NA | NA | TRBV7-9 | CASSGDTELAKNIQYF | TGTGCCAGCAGCGGCGACACGGAGCTAGCCAAAAACATTCAGTACTTC
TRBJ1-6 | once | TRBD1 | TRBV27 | CASKMTGSNSPLHF | TGTGCCAGCAAGATGACAGGGAGCAATTCACCCCTCCACTTT
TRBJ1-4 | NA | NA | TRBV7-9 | CASSLGSETYPPTNEKLFF | TGTGCCAGCAGCTTAGGCTCTGAGACATATCCTCCAACTAATGAAAAACTGTTTTTT
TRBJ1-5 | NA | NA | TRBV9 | CASSVDGGGNQPQHF | TGTGCCAGCAGCGTGGACGGGGGGGGCAATCAGCCCCAGCATTTT
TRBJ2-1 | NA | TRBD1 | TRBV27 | CASSLVQGAYNEQFF | TGTGCCAGCAGTTTGGTGCAGGGGGCTTACAATGAGCAGTTCTTC
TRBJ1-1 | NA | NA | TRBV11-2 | CASSLEPGLNTEAFF | TGTGCCAGCAGCTTAGAACCAGGGTTGAACACTGAAGCTTTCTTT
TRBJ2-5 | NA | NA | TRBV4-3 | CASSQGGGETQYF | TGCGCCAGCAGCCAAGGAGGTGGAGAGACCCAGTACTTC
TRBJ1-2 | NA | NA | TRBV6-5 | CASSYSMGDKHYGYTF | TGTGCCAGCAGTTACTCTATGGGAGACAAGCACTATGGCTACACCTTC
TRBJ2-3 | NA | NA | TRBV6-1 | CASNNWGLDTQYF | TGTGCCAGCAATAACTGGGGGCTCGATACGCAGTATTTT
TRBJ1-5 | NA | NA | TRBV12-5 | CASGLVQKGGGTDTQHF | TGTGCTAGTGGTTTGGTACAAAAGGGTGGGGGCACAGATACGCAGCATTTT
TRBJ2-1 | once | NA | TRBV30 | CAWSGGISYNEQFF | TGTGCCTGGAGTGGTGGCATCTCCTACAATGAGCAGTTCTTC
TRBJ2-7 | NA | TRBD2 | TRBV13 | CASSLTGLAGVGEQYF | TGTGCCAGCAGCCTAACGGGACTAGCGGGAGTGGGCGAGCAGTACTTC
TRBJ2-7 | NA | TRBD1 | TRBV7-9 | CASSRGQGNYEQYF | TGTGCCAGCAGCCGGGGACAGGGGAATTACGAGCAGTACTTC
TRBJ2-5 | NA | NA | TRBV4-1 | CASSQAAGYQETQYF | TGCGCCAGCAGCCAAGCGGCGGGGTACCAAGAGACCCAGTACTTC
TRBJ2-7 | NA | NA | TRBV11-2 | CASSLGTTYEQYF | TGTGCCAGCAGCTTAGGTACTACCTACGAGCAGTACTTC
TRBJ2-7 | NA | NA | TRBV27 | CASSFRQDYEQYF | TGTGCCAGCAGTTTTCGACAGGACTACGAGCAGTACTTC
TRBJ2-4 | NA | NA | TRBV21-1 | CASRPLVNLPF | TGTGCCAGCAGACCGTTAGTAAATCTACCTTTC
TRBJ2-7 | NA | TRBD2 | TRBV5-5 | CASSLEFLAAPYEQYF | TGTGCCAGCAGCTTGGAGTTCCTAGCGGCCCCCTACGAGCAGTACTTC
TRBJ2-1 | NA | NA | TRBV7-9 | CASSLEPEQFF | TGTGCCAGCAGCTTAGAGCCTGAGCAGTTCTTC
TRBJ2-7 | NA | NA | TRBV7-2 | CASSLQPSSYEQYF | TGTGCCAGCAGCTTACAGCCGAGCTCCTACGAGCAGTACTTC
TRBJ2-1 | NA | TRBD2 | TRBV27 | CASSLAGGFNEQFF | TGTGCCAGCAGTTTAGCGGGGGGATTCAATGAGCAGTTCTTC
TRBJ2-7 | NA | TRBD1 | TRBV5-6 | CASRLGQVAYEQYF | TGTGCCAGCAGATTAGGACAGGTAGCCTACGAGCAGTACTTC
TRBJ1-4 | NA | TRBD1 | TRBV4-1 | CASSQDRGMNEKLFF | TGCGCCAGCAGCCAGGACAGGGGGATGAATGAAAAACTGTTTTTT
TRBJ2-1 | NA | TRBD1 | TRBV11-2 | CASSLHRGPYNEQFF | TGTGCCAGCAGCCTCCACAGGGGCCCCTACAATGAGCAGTTCTTC
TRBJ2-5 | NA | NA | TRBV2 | CASRDGAGETQYF | TGTGCCAGCAGAGACGGAGCGGGAGAGACCCAGTACTTC
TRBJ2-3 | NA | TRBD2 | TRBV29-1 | CSLGLAGSTDTQYF | TGCAGCCTAGGACTAGCGGGGAGCACAGATACGCAGTATTTT
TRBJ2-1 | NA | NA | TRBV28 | CASSLRGSPGEQFF | TGTGCCAGCAGTTTAAGGGGATCCCCCGGAGAACAGTTCTTC
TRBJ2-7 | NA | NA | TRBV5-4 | CASSLWQGSDEQYF | TGTGCCAGCAGCTTGTGGCAGGGGTCGGACGAGCAGTACTTC
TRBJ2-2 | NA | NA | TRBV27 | CASSLLPGASSGELFF | TGTGCCAGCAGTTTACTCCCGGGGGCGAGCTCCGGGGAGCTGTTTTTT
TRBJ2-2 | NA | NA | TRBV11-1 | CASSYTGLATGELFF | TGTGCCAGCAGCTATACAGGGTTGGCCACCGGGGAGCTGTTTTTT
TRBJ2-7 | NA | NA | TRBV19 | CASSIMSDTEQYF | TGTGCCAGTAGTATAATGTCGGACACCGAGCAGTACTTC
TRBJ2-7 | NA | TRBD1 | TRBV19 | CASSIMTGAYEQYF | TGTGCCAGTAGTATCATGACAGGGGCGTACGAGCAGTACTTC